These 15 T cell receptor beta chains came from one sample sequenced in a study of blood T cell repertoires in COVID-19 (dated by TCRdb to the early 2020s). Library preparation employed the immunoSEQ multiplex PCR assay. TCRdb obtained this table from immuneACCESS and retained in-frame rearrangements with V and J assigned. These tables miss some clones; where compared with another copy, unresolved V genes account for less than half of the shortfall, and the remainder is unexplained. The sample yields tens of thousands of clones; about 80% were counted once. Of the sample, roughly a fifth is held by the ten largest clones. Input material: peripheral blood. Source of these receptors: a man younger than 40 with COVID-19, enrolled during active disease.

The chain carries TRBV12-5 and TRBJ1-4; D is ambiguous. With 6 bases removed from V and 8 bases from J, the gap between germline ends came to 10 bases. This CDR3 has 12 amino acids. In germline, CDR1 is LGHNT, CDR2 FRNRAP. The CDR3 coding sequence is TGTGCTAGTGGCCTTAACATGGAAAAACTGTTTTTT. Translated, it gives CASGLNMEKLFF. The full variable domain, rest sourced from reference TRBV12-5 and TRBJ1-4, is DARVTQTPRHKVTEMGQEVTMRCQPILGHNTVFWYRQTMMQGLELLAYFRNRAPLDDSGMPKDRFSAEMPDATLATLKIQPSEPRDSAVYFCASGLNMEKLFFGSGTQLSVL.

This sequence joins TRBV12-5 and TRBJ2-5, with 8 bases matching TRBD2. The germline V gene has CDR1 LGHNT and CDR2 FRNRAP. The CDR3 has 14 amino acids. V lost 6 bases and J lost 5; bases outside the gene matches: 8. The CDR3 protein is CASGPSGGGETQYF. As DNA, the CDR3 is TGTGCTAGTGGCCCCTCCGGGGGGGGTGAGACCCAGTACTTC.

The rearrangement links TRBV7-9 to TRBJ1-5, with D unclear. Trimming removed 5 bases from V and 3 bases from J, with 8 bases in between. The CDR3 runs 13 residues. CDR1 is SEHNR, CDR2 FQNEAQ, per germline (reference sequence). CDR3 in amino acids: CASSLSDNQPQHF. For the CDR3, the DNA is TGTGCCAGCAGCCTTAGCGACAATCAGCCCCAGCATTTT.

The V call is TRBV25-1, the J call TRBJ1-4; possibly TRBD1 for D (6 bases). The CDR3 covers 15 residues. The V gene's germline CDR1 is MGHDK and CDR2 SYGVNS. Trimming removed 1 base at V and 6 bases at J, with 12 bases between. This CDR3 reads CASSELGRGDEKLFF. The CDR3 nucleotides read TGTGCCAGCAGTGAATTAGGCAGGGGTGATGAAAAACTGTTTTTT. The full variable domain, with the rest looked up from reference TRBV25-1 and TRBJ1-4, is EADIYQTPRYLVIGTGKKITLECSQTMGHDKMYWYQQDPGMELHLIHYSYGVNSTEKGDLSSESTVSRIRTEHFPLTLESARPSHTSQYLCASSELGRGDEKLFFGSGTQLSVL.

This clone was seen a single time. The CDR3 spells CASSRGRGGYGYTF. CDR3 sequence (DNA): TGTGCCAGCAGCCGTGGCAGGGGTGGCTATGGCTACACCTTC. The chain combines TRBV6-5 with TRBJ1-2; possible D gene TRBD1, 6 bases. This CDR3 contains 14 residues. V lost 6 bases and J 4 bases, leaving 15 bases between the germline ends. The germline V gene encodes CDR1 MNHEY and CDR2 SVGAGI.

V is TRBV14 and J is TRBJ1-2, with 7 bases matching TRBD1. Germline V gene data show CDR1 as SGHDN and CDR2 as FVKESK. CDR3 size: 13 residues. The J segment lost 2 bases and the V segment lost 3 bases, leaving 0 bases of the junction unmatched. The CDR3 DNA reads as TGTGCCAGCAGCCAGACAGGGAACTATGGCTACACCTTC. The encoded protein is CASSQTGNYGYTF.

The chain combines TRBV11-2 with TRBJ2-2; TRBD1 aligns across 7 bases. CDR3 length: 16 residues. With 5 bases clipped from V and 4 bases from J, the junction kept 10 bases outside the gene matches. Germline V gene data show CDR1 as SGHAT and CDR2 as FQNNGV. The CDR3: CASSPPGRGSTGELFF. The DNA for the CDR3 is TGTGCCAGCAGCCCTCCGGGCAGGGGGTCCACCGGGGAGCTGTTTTTT.

The V gene is TRBV10-3, the J gene TRBJ1-2; possibly TRBD1 for D (5 bases). Per germline, CDR1 ENHRY and CDR2 SYGVKD. Trimming removed 8 bases at V and 6 bases at J, with 13 bases between. The CDR3 has 12 amino acids. CDR3 sequence (DNA): TGTGCCATCGGGGGGTCCGGGGATGGCTACACCTTC. It specifies CAIGGSGDGYTF.

The chain combines TRBV9 with TRBJ1-1; TRBD1 matches at 8 bases. V lost 2 bases, J lost 6 bases, and 3 bases stayed unmatched. Germline V gene lookup returns CDR1 SGDLS and CDR2 YYNGEE. The CDR3 runs to 13 residues. CDR3 protein: CASSVQGAAEAFF. DNA of the CDR3: TGTGCCAGCAGCGTCCAGGGGGCGGCTGAAGCTTTCTTT.

The chain couples TRBV27 to TRBJ1-5; TRBD1 is a possible D gene (5 bases). The CDR3 sequence is 14 residues long. Per the germline V gene, CDR1 is MNHEY and CDR2 is SMNVEV (reference sequence). The V and J ends lost 6 bases and 3 bases respectively, with 12 bases between them. CDR3 bases: TGTGCCAGCAGAGCAGGGAGGCCCAATCAGCCCCAGCATTTT. Amino acids: CASRAGRPNQPQHF.

In this sample, this clone turned up once. V is TRBV6-2 or TRBV6-3 and J is TRBJ2-1, with D uncertain. The germline V gene has CDR1 MNHEY and CDR2 SVGEGT. Trimming shortened V by 2 bases and J by 6 bases, and 8 bases separated the two germline ends. The CDR3 sequence is 13 residues long. The CDR3 sequence: CASSYERSNEQFF. Here the CDR3 DNA reads TGTGCCAGCAGTTACGAGAGAAGCAATGAGCAGTTCTTC.

The chain couples TRBV6-5 to TRBJ2-7; 8 positions match TRBD2. The CDR3 covers 14 residues. The germline CDR1 and CDR2 sequences are MNHEY and SVGAGI. The V segment lost 8 bases and the J segment 3 bases; nucleotides outside the gene matches: 9. In DNA form, the CDR3 reads TGTGCCAGCGCCACCGGGGGGGGATTCTACGAGCAGTACTTC. This gives the protein CASATGGGFYEQYF.

This chain links TRBV27 with TRBJ1-4; weak D call: TRBD1 (5 bases). The CDR3 has 15 residues. Trimming left V 3 bases short and J 5 bases short, with 13 bases between. CDR1 is MNHEY, CDR2 SMNVEV, per germline (reference sequence). In DNA form, the CDR3 reads TGTGCCAGCAGTTTCCGGGGGACCGGGAATGAAAAACTGTTTTTT. Residues: CASSFRGTGNEKLFF.

The CDR3 nucleotides read TGTGCCAGCAGTGATGACAGGGACTCCTACGAGCAGTACTTC. Translation gives CASSDDRDSYEQYF. The chain combines TRBV2 with TRBJ2-7, with 7 bases fitting TRBD1. The length of the CDR3 is 14 residues. The V and J ends lost 3 bases and 0 bases, in that order; junction bases with no gene match: 2. Germline assignment: CDR1 SNHLY and CDR2 FYNNEI.

The gene calls are TRBV2 and TRBJ1-1; a weak D match, TRBD1 (5 bases). Trimming pared 8 bases from V and 7 bases from J, leaving 17 bases between. In germline, CDR1 is SNHLY, CDR2 FYNNEI. The CDR3 has 13 residues. Here the CDR3 DNA reads TGTGCCAGCGGTAATGCGGACACTTTTGAAGCTTTCTTT. Its protein product is CASGNADTFEAFF.